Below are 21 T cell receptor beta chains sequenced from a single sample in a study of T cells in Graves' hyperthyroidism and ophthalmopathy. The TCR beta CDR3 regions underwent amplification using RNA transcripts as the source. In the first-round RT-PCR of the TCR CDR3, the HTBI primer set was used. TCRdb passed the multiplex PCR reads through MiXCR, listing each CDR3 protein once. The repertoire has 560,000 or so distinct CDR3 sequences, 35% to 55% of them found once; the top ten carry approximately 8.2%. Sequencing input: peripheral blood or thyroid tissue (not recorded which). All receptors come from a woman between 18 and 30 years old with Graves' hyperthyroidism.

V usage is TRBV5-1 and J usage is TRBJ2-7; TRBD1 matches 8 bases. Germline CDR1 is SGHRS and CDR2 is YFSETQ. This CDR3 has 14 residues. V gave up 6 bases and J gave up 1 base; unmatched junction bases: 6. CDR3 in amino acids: CASKLGQVSYEQYF. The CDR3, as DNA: TGCGCCAGCAAGTTGGGACAGGTGTCCTACGAGCAGTACTTC.

The CDR3 coding sequence is TGTGCCAGCAGCCAAGCAGGGGCTTGGTCGGAAGCTTTCTTT. Translating it yields CASSQAGAWSEAFF. The chain joins TRBV14 to TRBJ1-1; D might be TRBD1 (6 bases). The germline V gene has CDR1 SGHDN and CDR2 FVKESK. The CDR3 is made up of 14 amino acids. The ends were cut back, 1 base at V and 8 bases at J, with 14 bases in the middle.

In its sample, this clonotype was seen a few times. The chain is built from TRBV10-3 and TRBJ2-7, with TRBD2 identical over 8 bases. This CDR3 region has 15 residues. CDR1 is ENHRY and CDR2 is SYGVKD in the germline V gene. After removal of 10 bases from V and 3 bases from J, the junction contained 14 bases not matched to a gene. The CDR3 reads CASSPPSGLSYEQYF. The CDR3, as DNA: TGTGCCAGCAGCCCCCCTAGCGGGCTAAGCTACGAGCAGTACTTC.

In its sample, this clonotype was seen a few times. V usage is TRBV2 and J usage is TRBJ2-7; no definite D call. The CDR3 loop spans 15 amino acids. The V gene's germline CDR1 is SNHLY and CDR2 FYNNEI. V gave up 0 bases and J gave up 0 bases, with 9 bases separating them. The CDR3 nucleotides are TGTGCCAGCAGTGAAGCGCAAAACTACTCCTACGAGCAGTACTTC. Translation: CASSEAQNYSYEQYF.

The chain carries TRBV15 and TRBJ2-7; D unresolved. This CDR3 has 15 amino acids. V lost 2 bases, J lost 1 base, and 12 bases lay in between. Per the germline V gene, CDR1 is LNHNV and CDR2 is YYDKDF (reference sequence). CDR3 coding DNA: TGTGCCACCAGCAGATCAAGAAGGGATTCCTACGAGCAGTACTTC. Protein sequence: CATSRSRRDSYEQYF.

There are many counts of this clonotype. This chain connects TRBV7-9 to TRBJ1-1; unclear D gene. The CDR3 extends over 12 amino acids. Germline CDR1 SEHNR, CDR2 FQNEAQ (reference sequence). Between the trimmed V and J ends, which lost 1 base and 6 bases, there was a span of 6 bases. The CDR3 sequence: CASSLGIAEAFF. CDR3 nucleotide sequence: TGTGCCAGCAGCTTAGGCATAGCTGAAGCTTTCTTT. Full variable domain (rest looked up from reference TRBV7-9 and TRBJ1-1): DTGVSQNPRHKITKRGQNVTFRCDPISEHNRLYWYRQTLGQGPEFLTYFQNEAQLEKSRLLSDRFSAERPKGSFSTLEIQRTEQGDSAMYLCASSLGIAEAFFGQGTRLTVV.

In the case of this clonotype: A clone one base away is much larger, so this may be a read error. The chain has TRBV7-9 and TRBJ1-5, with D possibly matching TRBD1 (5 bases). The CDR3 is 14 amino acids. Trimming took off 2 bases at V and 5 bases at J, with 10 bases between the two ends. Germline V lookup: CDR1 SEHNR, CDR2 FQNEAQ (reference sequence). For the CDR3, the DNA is TGTGCCAGCAGCTTATGGGGACCGCATCAGCCCCAGCATTTT. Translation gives CASSLWGPHQPQHF.

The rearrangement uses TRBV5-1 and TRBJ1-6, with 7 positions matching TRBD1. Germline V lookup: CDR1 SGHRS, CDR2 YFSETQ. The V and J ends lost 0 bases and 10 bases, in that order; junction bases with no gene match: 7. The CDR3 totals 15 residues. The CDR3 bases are TGCGCCAGCAGCTTGGATCGACAGGGAGGGTCACCCCTCCACTTT. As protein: CASSLDRQGGSPLHF.

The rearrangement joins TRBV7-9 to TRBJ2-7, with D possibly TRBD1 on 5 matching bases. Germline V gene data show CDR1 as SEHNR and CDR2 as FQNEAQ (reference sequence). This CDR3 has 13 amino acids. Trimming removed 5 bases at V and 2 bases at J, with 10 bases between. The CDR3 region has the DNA TGTGCCAGCAGCGGGGCCCAGGCCTACGAGCAGTACTTC. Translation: CASSGAQAYEQYF.

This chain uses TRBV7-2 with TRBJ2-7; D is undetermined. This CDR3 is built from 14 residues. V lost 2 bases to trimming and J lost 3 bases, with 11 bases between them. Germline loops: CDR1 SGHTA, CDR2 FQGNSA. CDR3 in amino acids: CASSLPVKRYEQYF. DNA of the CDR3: TGTGCCAGCAGCTTACCCGTAAAGCGCTACGAGCAGTACTTC.

The DNA for the CDR3 is TGTGCCAGCAGCCGCCCCGGACAGGCGGGCTATGGCTACACCTTC. This translates into CASSRPGQAGYGYTF. The genes are TRBV7-2 and TRBJ1-2, with 7 bases identical to TRBD1. J was trimmed by 4 bases and V by 5 bases; bases with no gene match: 10. The CDR3 has 15 amino acids. Germline CDR1 and CDR2: SGHTA and FQGNSA.

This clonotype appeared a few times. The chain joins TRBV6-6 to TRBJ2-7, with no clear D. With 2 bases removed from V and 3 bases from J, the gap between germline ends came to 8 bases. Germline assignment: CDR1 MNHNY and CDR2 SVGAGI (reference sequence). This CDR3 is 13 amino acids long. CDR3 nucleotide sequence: TGTGCCAGCAGTTACAGTGAACTCTACGAGCAGTACTTC. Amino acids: CASSYSELYEQYF.

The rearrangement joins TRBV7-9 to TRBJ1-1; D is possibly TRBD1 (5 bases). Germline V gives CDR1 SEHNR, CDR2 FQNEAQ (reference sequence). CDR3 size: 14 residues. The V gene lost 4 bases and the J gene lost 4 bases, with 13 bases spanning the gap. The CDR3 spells CASSSGTASTEAFF. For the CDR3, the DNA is TGTGCCAGCAGCTCCGGGACGGCCTCCACTGAAGCTTTCTTT.

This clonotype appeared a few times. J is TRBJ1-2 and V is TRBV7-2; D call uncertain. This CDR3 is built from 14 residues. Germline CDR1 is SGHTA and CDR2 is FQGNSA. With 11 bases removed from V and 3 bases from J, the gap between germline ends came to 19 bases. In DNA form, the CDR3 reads TGTGCCTGGAGTAGCTCCGGGCTATACTATGGCTACACCTTC. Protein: CAWSSSGLYYGYTF.

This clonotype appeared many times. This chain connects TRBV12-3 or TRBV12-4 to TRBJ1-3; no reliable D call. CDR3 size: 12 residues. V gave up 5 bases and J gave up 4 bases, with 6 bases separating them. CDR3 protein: CASSGLGNTIYF. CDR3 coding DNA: TGTGCCAGCAGTGGGCTCGGAAACACCATATATTTT.

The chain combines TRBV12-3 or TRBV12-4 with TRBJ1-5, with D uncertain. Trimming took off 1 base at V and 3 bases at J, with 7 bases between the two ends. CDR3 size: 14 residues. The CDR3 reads CASSLGFANQPQHF. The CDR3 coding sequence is TGTGCCAGCAGTTTAGGGTTCGCCAATCAGCCCCAGCATTTT.

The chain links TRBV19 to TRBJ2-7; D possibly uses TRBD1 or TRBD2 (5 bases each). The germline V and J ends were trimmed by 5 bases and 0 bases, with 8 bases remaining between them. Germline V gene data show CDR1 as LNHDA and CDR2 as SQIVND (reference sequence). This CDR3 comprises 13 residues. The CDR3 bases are TGTGCCAGTAGTGCAGGGAGCTCCTACGAGCAGTACTTC. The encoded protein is CASSAGSSYEQYF.

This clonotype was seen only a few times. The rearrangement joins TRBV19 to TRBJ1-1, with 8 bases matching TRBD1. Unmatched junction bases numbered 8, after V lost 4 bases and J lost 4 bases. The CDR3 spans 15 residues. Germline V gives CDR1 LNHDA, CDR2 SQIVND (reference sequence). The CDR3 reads CASSTTDRGSTEAFF. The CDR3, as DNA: TGTGCCAGTAGTACCACAGACAGGGGAAGCACTGAAGCTTTCTTT.

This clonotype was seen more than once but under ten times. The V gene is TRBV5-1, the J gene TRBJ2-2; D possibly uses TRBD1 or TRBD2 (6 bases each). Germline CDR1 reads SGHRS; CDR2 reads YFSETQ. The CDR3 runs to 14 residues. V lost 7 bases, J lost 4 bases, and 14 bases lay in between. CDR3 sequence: CASEVQGGTGELFF. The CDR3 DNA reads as TGCGCCAGCGAGGTACAGGGAGGCACCGGGGAGCTGTTTTTT. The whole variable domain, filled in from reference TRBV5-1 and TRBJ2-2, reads KAGVTQTPRYLIKTRGQQVTLSCSPISGHRSVSWYQQTPGQGLQFLFEYFSETQRNKGNFPGRFSGRQFSNSRSEMNVSTLELGDSALYLCASEVQGGTGELFFGEGSRLTVL.

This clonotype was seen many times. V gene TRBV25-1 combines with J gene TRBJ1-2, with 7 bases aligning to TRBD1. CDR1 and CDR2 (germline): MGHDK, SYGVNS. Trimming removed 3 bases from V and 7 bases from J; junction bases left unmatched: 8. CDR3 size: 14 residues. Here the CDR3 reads CASSEAGGVFGYTF. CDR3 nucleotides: TGTGCCAGCAGTGAGGCAGGGGGGGTTTTTGGCTACACCTTC.

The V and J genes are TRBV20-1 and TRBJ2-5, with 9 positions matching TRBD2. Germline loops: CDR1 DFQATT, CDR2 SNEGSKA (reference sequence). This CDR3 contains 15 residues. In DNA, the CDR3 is TGCAGCGCCTTTAGTCTAGCGGGGAACCAAGAGACCCAGTACTTC. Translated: CSAFSLAGNQETQYF.